This T cell receptor beta chain was observed in a study of OX40 agonist ivuxolimab in advanced cancers. The data were produced by immunoSEQ multiplex PCR, yet TCRdb's version contains in-frame clones alone and is incomplete. The table lists around 75,000 clones, 70% to 90% of them singletons, with over 0.95% in the top ten. CDR1 is SGHAT, CDR2 FQNNGV, per germline. The junction had 3 bases not matched to a gene; V was cut back by 2 bases and J by 4 bases. There are 15 residues in the CDR3. This clonotype was obtained from an adult with an advanced solid tumor such as melanoma, head and neck, liver or kidney cancer. The chain has TRBV11-2 and TRBJ2-1; 9 nucleotides match TRBD2. The sequenced sample was CD4+ or CD8+ T cells sorted from blood, obtained in a trial of the OX40 agonist ivuxolimab. For the CDR3, the DNA is TGTGCCAGCAGCTTAAGACTAGCGGTTTACAATGAGCAGTTCTTC. This gives the protein CASSLRLAVYNEQFF.